This T cell receptor (beta chain) was captured by sequencing in a study of regulatory T cells in long-lasting Graves disease. V dropped 4 bases and J dropped 5 bases, with 5 bases sitting between them. Germline V gives CDR1 MNHEY, CDR2 SVGEGT. The CDR3 runs to 11 residues. Libraries of TCR beta came from iRepertoire HTBI primers plus Arm-PCR of CDR3 regions. Each CDR3 protein is one row after TCRdb ran MiXCR on the multiplex PCR reads. The profile shows around 480,000 distinct CDR3 sequences, around 15% of them singletons. The time point denotes: newly diagnosed GD, antithyroid drugs for less than 3 months. Scientists built the TCR library using RNA that was extracted from PBMCs. The sample was also reused in another study, on T cells in Graves' hyperthyroidism and ophthalmopathy.

The clonotype originates from a man aged 35 to 55 with Graves disease. The material sequenced was peripheral blood mononuclear cells (PBMCs), taken at new diagnosis, from a patient treated with antithyroid drugs. This sequence joins TRBV6-2 or TRBV6-3 and TRBJ1-1, with D hard to call. For the CDR3, the DNA is TGTGCCAGCAGTTCTCAGACTGAAGCTTTCTTT. Amino acids: CASSSQTEAFF.